The 23 T cell receptor beta chains listed next were all sequenced from one sample in a study of blood T cell repertoires in COVID-19. TCRdb's copy holds only in-frame clones and misses some; the assay was immunoSEQ multiplex PCR. The sample consists of fewer than 500,000 clones, 75% to 90% of them appearing once. The material sequenced was peripheral blood. These receptors were collected from a woman in her 30s with active or convalescent COVID-19.

This clone has just one count. The gene calls are TRBV7-6 and TRBJ1-1; D ambiguous. In germline, CDR1 is SGHVS, CDR2 FNYEAQ. This CDR3 contains 13 residues. Trimming pared 4 bases from V and 5 bases from J, leaving 11 bases between. CDR3 in amino acids: CASSSEVATEAFF. The CDR3 region has the DNA TGTGCCAGCAGCTCCGAGGTCGCGACTGAAGCTTTCTTT.

The CDR3 coding sequence is TGTGCCACCAGAGAGGGGGCGGGGAATGAGCAGTTCTTC. As protein: CATREGAGNEQFF. J is TRBJ2-1 and V is TRBV24-1, with D perhaps matching TRBD1 (7 bases). The germline gives CDR1 KGHDR, CDR2 SFDVKD. CDR3 length: 13 residues. The germline V and J ends were trimmed by 7 bases and 7 bases, with 13 bases remaining between them.

The chain has TRBV10-1 and TRBJ2-7; D might be TRBD1 (5 bases). V lost 2 bases, J lost 5 bases, and 13 bases lay in between. The CDR3 totals 14 residues. CDR1 and CDR2 from the germline V gene are WNHNN and SYGVQD (reference sequence). The CDR3 sequence is CASSEGARSHEQYF. The CDR3 DNA sequence: TGCGCCAGCAGTGAGGGGGCCAGGAGCCACGAGCAGTACTTC.

A single count supports this clone. The chain employs TRBV5-4 and TRBJ1-2; the match to TRBD1 covers 7 bases. Germline CDR1 SGHNT, CDR2 YYREEE (reference sequence). This CDR3 spans 15 amino acids. J lost 3 bases, V lost 4 bases, and 9 bases had no gene match. The CDR3 region is CASSVTQGTDYGYTF. The CDR3 DNA follows: TGTGCCAGCAGCGTAACCCAAGGGACAGACTATGGCTACACCTTC.

J is TRBJ2-7 and V is TRBV10-3; D is perhaps TRBD1 (8 bases). Trimming removed 2 bases at V and 4 bases at J, with 18 bases between. The germline gives CDR1 ENHRY, CDR2 SYGVKD. There are 16 residues in the CDR3. The CDR3 DNA sequence: TGTGCCATCAGTGAGCCTCAACAGGGGGGGGCGTACGAGCAGTACTTC. Residues: CAISEPQQGGAYEQYF.

The gene calls are TRBV6-2 or TRBV6-3 and TRBJ2-6; D may be TRBD1 (5 bases). The length of the CDR3 is 15 residues. The germline V gene encodes CDR1 MNHEY and CDR2 SVGEGT. V was cut by 4 bases and J by 0 bases, with 7 bases left in between. The DNA for the CDR3 is TGTGCCAGCAGTTCACAGGTCTCTGGGGCCAACGTCCTGACTTTC. Translated: CASSSQVSGANVLTF.

This rearrangement joins TRBV4-1 to TRBJ1-4, with D unresolved. The length of the CDR3 is 11 residues. From germline, CDR1 is MGHRA and CDR2 YSYEKL. The V gene lost 5 bases and the J gene lost 5 bases, with 3 bases spanning the gap. This CDR3 is CASSANEKLFF. In DNA, the CDR3 is TGCGCCAGCAGCGCGAATGAAAAACTGTTTTTT.

Only one count was recorded for this clone. The chain couples TRBV6-1 to TRBJ1-5; tentatively, D is TRBD1 (6 bases). Germline V gene lookup returns CDR1 MNHNS and CDR2 SASEGT. The CDR3 runs to 16 residues. With 0 bases removed from V and 5 bases from J, the gap between germline ends came to 14 bases. CDR3: CASSEAPDSIYQPQHF. The DNA for the CDR3 is TGTGCCAGCAGTGAAGCCCCGGACAGCATTTATCAGCCCCAGCATTTT.

This clone was observed a single time. The V call is TRBV29-1, the J call TRBJ1-1; D unclear. The CDR3 has 18 amino acids. Germline CDR1 is SQVTM and CDR2 is ANQGSEA. Trimming removed 4 bases at V and 4 bases at J, with 28 bases between. The CDR3: CSVVLASRRMVLGTEAFF. CDR3 in DNA: TGCAGCGTTGTGTTAGCGTCGAGGCGGATGGTGCTGGGCACTGAAGCTTTCTTT. Filled out from reference TRBV29-1 and TRBJ1-1, the complete variable domain reads SAVISQKPSRDICQRGTSLTIQCQVDSQVTMMFWYRQQPGQSLTLIATANQGSEATYESGFVIDKFPISRPNLTFSTLTVSNMSPEDSSIYLCSVVLASRRMVLGTEAFFGQGTRLTVV.

In this sample, this clone turned up once. The V call is TRBV4-1, the J call TRBJ2-1; 7 bases align to TRBD1. The CDR3 has 19 residues. From germline, CDR1 is MGHRA and CDR2 YSYEKL. With V trimmed by 0 bases and J by 3 bases, 14 bases remained unmatched. The CDR3 DNA reads as TGCGCCAGCAGCCAAGAGAAAGGAATAGTGAGACAGGGCTACAATGAGCAGTTCTTC. It encodes CASSQEKGIVRQGYNEQFF.

The rearrangement joins TRBV13 to TRBJ2-7; D may be TRBD2 (6 bases). Germline-derived CDR1 and CDR2 are PRHDT and FYEKMQ (reference sequence). Trimming shortened V by 5 bases and J by 1 base, and 21 bases separated the two germline ends. The CDR3 extends over 17 amino acids. CDR3 nucleotide sequence: TGTGCCAGCAGCCCTTCCCGTTGGAGTGGAGGGTCCTACGAGCAGTACTTC. Protein: CASSPSRWSGGSYEQYF.

The chain couples TRBV19 to TRBJ1-1; unclear D gene. The V and J ends lost 3 bases and 6 bases respectively, with 8 bases between them. The CDR3 is 12 residues long. The germline V gene encodes CDR1 LNHDA and CDR2 SQIVND (reference sequence). The chain's CDR3 is CASSMIGAEAFF. As DNA, the CDR3 is TGTGCCAGTAGTATGATCGGTGCTGAAGCTTTCTTT.

The V gene is TRBV6-5, the J gene TRBJ1-1; D remains ambiguous. The germline V gene has CDR1 MNHEY and CDR2 SVGAGI. The CDR3 extends over 14 amino acids. V was shortened by 6 bases and J by 0 bases, with 11 bases between the two germline ends. CDR3 in amino acids: CASRDPGMNTEAFF. The DNA of the CDR3 is TGTGCCAGCAGAGACCCGGGTATGAACACTGAAGCTTTCTTT.

The V and J genes are TRBV19 and TRBJ1-5; D unclear. V gave up 5 bases and J gave up 0 bases, with 14 bases separating them. The germline V gene encodes CDR1 LNHDA and CDR2 SQIVND (reference sequence). This CDR3 is 16 amino acids long. The CDR3 loop reads CASSAQQTYSNQPQHF. The CDR3 nucleotides read TGTGCCAGTAGTGCCCAACAGACCTATAGCAATCAGCCCCAGCATTTT.

This chain links TRBV5-1 with TRBJ2-7; D ambiguous. This CDR3 has 15 residues. Trimming cost V 0 bases and J 1 base, with 11 bases left between them. Germline V gene lookup returns CDR1 SGHRS and CDR2 YFSETQ. CDR3 nucleotide sequence: TGCGCCAGCAGCTTGGTTTTCGGGTCATCCTACGAGCAGTACTTC. Protein sequence: CASSLVFGSSYEQYF.

This chain links TRBV7-9 with TRBJ2-1, with 10 positions matching TRBD1. Trimming at V came to 4 bases and at J to 7 bases, leaving 10 bases not matched to a gene. Per the germline V gene, CDR1 is SEHNR and CDR2 is FQNEAQ (reference sequence). The CDR3 extends over 16 amino acids. The chain's CDR3 is CASSSTGTGEGNEQFF. The CDR3 DNA reads TGTGCCAGCAGCTCCACCGGGACAGGGGAGGGGAATGAGCAGTTCTTC.

This chain uses TRBV19 with TRBJ1-3, with a possible D match to TRBD1 (6 bases). This CDR3 comprises 16 residues. Trimming took off 7 bases at V and 2 bases at J, with 18 bases between the two ends. Looked up from germline, CDR1 is LNHDA and CDR2 is SQIVND (reference sequence). CDR3 sequence reads: CASNRKGDRPGNTIYF. The CDR3 nucleotides read TGTGCCAGTAACCGGAAGGGAGACAGGCCTGGAAACACCATATATTTT.

The chain combines TRBV7-7 with TRBJ1-6; D gene unclear. Germline V lookup: CDR1 SSHAT, CDR2 FNYEAQ (reference sequence). The CDR3 runs to 13 residues. V was shortened by 1 base and J by 9 bases, with 7 bases between the two germline ends. The CDR3 sequence is CASSLDGSSPLHF. DNA of the CDR3: TGTGCCAGCAGCTTAGACGGGAGTTCACCCCTCCACTTT.

The V and J genes are TRBV7-9 and TRBJ1-6; TRBD1 might be the D (6 bases). V lost 2 bases and J 5 bases, leaving 13 bases between the germline ends. This CDR3 is 16 amino acids long. Germline values: CDR1 SEHNR, CDR2 FQNEAQ (reference sequence). CDR3 sequence (DNA): TGTGCCAGCAGCTTAAATGGGGGCGAGGATAATTCACCCCTCCACTTT. Encoded protein: CASSLNGGEDNSPLHF.

The chain is built from TRBV7-9 and TRBJ2-7, with 8 nucleotides matching TRBD1. V shed 10 bases, J shed 4 bases, and the junction held 9 bases outside the gene matches. This CDR3 comprises 13 residues. The V gene's germline CDR1 is SEHNR and CDR2 FQNEAQ (reference sequence). Here the CDR3 reads CATAGGSGYEQYF. The CDR3 nucleotides are TGTGCCACCGCAGGGGGCTCGGGGTACGAGCAGTACTTC. Complete variable domain (other parts from reference TRBV7-9 and TRBJ2-7): DTGVSQNPRHKITKRGQNVTFRCDPISEHNRLYWYRQTLGQGPEFLTYFQNEAQLEKSRLLSDRFSAERPKGSFSTLEIQRTEQGDSAMYLCATAGGSGYEQYFGPGTRLTVT.

For the CDR3, the DNA is TGTGCCAGCAGCCCAGCGGGGGCTAGGACAGATACGCAGTATTTT. This codes for CASSPAGARTDTQYF. The genes are TRBV9 and TRBJ2-3, with TRBD2 matching over 8 bases. J gave up 3 bases and V 4 bases, and 7 bases lay outside the gene matches. The CDR3 totals 15 residues. CDR1 and CDR2 from the germline V gene are SGDLS and YYNGEE.

J is TRBJ1-2 and V is TRBV19, with 7 bases lining up with TRBD1. V trimming: 9 bases; J trimming: 10 bases; junction bases outside the gene matches: 17. From germline, CDR1 is LNHDA and CDR2 SQIVND (reference sequence). The CDR3 length is 14 residues. This chain's CDR3 is CASYPQGGPSTYTF. CDR3 bases: TGTGCCAGCTACCCCCAAGGGGGCCCGTCGACCTACACCTTC.

The chain recombines TRBV29-1 with TRBJ2-2; 7 bases align to TRBD2. Germline CDR1 reads SQVTM; CDR2 reads ANQGSEA. This CDR3 has 14 amino acids. V trimming: 2 bases; J trimming: 4 bases; junction bases outside the gene matches: 4. CDR3 residues: CSVEYGRLTGELFF. The DNA for the CDR3 is TGCAGCGTTGAATACGGGAGGCTCACCGGGGAGCTGTTTTTT.